This TCR beta chain was documented in a study of tumor and adjacent non-tumor tissue in lung cancer. Study-wide background: Aged roughly 30 to 76 years, patients included nine to ten men and a handful of women with stage I to III disease. Points from the study as a whole: In normal lung, the top 100 clones were significantly more dominant than in tumor. TCR diversity was significantly greater in tumor than normal lung tissue.

TCRbeta libraries were built with three rounds of nested PCR, modified from ARM-PCR. TCRdb re-derived calls from the multiplex PCR reads in MiXCR, one entry per CDR3 protein. The sample carries approximately 44,000 distinct CDR3 sequences, 60% recorded once. This clonotype was counted a few times. Its matching antigen is unknown. V was pared by 4 bases and J by 15 bases, with 28 bases between. Per the germline V gene, CDR1 is MGHRA and CDR2 is YSYEKL. The CDR3 contains 16 residues. RNA was extracted from bulk tissue without any cell sorting. This non-tumor lung sample came from over 3 cm beyond the tumor edge.

The chain combines TRBV4-1 with TRBJ2-4, with TRBD1 as a possible D gene (6 bases). This sequence originates from a man in his fifties with non-small cell lung cancer. The specimen was distant non-tumor lung tissue. CDR3 DNA: TGCGCCAGCAGCCCAGAGATGAATAGGGACACGAGCAAGTGGTACTTC. The encoded protein is CASSPEMNRDTSKWYF.